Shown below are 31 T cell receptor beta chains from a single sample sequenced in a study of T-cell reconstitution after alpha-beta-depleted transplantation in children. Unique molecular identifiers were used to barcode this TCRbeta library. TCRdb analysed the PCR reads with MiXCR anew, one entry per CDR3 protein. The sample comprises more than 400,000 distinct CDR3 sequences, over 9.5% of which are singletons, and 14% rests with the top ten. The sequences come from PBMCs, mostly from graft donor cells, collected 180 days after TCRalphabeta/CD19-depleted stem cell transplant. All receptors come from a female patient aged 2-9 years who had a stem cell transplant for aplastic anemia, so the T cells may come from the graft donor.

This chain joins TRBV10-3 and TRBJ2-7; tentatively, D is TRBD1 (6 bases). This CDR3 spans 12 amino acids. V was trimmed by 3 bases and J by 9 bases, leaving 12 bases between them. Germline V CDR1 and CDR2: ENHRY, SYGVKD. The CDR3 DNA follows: TGTGCCATCAGTGACAGGGGTTCCTGGCAGTACGTC. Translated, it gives CAISDRGSWQYV.

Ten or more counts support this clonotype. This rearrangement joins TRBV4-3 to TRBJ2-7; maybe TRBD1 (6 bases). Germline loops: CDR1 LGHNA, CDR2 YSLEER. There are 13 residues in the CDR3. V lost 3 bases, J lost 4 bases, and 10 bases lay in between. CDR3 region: CASSHDRRYEQYF. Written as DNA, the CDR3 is TGCGCCAGCAGCCATGACAGGCGTTACGAGCAGTACTTC.

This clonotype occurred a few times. The CDR3 sequence is CASSLSVILSGANVLTF. The CDR3 DNA is TGTGCCAGCAGCTTATCCGTAATACTCTCTGGGGCCAACGTCCTGACTTTC. The chain is built from TRBV11-1 and TRBJ2-6, with D uncertain. The CDR3 sequence is 17 residues long. The germline CDR1 and CDR2 sequences are SGHAT and FQDESV (reference sequence). V was cut by 2 bases and J by 0 bases, with 11 bases left in between. Full variable domain (rest looked up from reference TRBV11-1 and TRBJ2-6): EAEVAQSPRYKITEKSQAVAFWCDPISGHATLYWYRQILGQGPELLVQFQDESVVDDSQLPKDRFSAERLKGVDSTLKIQPAELGDSAMYLCASSLSVILSGANVLTFGAGSRLTVL.

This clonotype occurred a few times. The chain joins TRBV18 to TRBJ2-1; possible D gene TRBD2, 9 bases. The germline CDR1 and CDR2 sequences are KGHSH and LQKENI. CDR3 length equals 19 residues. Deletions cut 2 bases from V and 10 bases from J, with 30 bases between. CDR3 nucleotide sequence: TGTGCCAGCTCACCAAGGTTCAGGGGGCTTGCTAGCGGGATGGACGAGCAGTTCTTC. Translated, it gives CASSPRFRGLASGMDEQFF.

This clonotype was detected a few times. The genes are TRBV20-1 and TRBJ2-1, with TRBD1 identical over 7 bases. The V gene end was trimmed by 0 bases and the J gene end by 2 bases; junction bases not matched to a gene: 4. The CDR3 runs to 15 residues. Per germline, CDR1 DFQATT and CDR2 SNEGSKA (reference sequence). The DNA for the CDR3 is TGCAGTGCTAGAGATATAACAGGGGCCTACAATGAGCAGTTCTTC. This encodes CSARDITGAYNEQFF.

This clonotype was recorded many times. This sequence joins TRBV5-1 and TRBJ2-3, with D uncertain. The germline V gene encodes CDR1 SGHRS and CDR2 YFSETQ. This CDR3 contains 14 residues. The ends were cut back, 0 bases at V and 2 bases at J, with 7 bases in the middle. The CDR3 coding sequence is TGCGCCAGCAGCTTGGGACGGTTCACAGATACGCAGTATTTT. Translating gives CASSLGRFTDTQYF.

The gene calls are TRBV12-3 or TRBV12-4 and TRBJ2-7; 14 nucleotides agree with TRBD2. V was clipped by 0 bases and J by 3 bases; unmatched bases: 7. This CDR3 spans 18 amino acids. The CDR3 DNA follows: TGTGCCAGCAGTTTAGCGGCTCTAGGGACTAGCGGGAGCTACGAGCAGTACTTC. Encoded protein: CASSLAALGTSGSYEQYF.

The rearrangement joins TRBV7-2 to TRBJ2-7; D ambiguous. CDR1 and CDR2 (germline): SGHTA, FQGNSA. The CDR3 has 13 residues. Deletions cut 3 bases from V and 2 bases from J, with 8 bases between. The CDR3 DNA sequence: TGTGCCAGCAGCTTCGAAGGTCCCTACGAGCAGTACGTC. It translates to CASSFEGPYEQYV.

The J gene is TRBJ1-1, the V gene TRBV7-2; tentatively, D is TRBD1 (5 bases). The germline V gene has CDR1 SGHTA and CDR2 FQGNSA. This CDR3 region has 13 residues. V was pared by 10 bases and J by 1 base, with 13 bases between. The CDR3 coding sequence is TGTGCCACACGACAGACTAAGAACACTGAAGCTTTCTTT. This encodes CATRQTKNTEAFF.

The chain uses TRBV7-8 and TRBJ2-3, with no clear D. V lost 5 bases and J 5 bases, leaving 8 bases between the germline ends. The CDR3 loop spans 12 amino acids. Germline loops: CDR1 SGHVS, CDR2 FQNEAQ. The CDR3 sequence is CASSPFLDTQYF. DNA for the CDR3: TGTGCCAGCAGCCCCTTCCTAGATACGCAGTATTTT.

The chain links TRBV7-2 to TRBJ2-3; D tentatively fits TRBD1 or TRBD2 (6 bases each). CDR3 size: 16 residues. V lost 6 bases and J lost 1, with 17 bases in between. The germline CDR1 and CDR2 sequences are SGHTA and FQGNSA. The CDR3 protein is CASRPGGRWGTDTQYF. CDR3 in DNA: TGTGCCAGCAGACCCGGGGGCCGATGGGGCACAGATACGCAGTATTTT.

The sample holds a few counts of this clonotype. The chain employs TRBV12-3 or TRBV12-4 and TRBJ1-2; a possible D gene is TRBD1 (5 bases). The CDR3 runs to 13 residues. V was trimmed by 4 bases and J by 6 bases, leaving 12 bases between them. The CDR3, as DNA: TGTGCCAGCAGTTGGGGCAGGGACCATGGCTACACCTTC. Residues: CASSWGRDHGYTF.

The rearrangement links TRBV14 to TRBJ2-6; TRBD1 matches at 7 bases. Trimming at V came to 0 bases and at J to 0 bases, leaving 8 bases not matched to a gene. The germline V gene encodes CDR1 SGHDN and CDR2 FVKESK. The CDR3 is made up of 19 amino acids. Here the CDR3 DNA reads TGTGCCAGCAGCCAAGATCGGAGGACAGGTCTCTCTGGGGCCAACGTCCTGACTTTC. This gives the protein CASSQDRRTGLSGANVLTF.

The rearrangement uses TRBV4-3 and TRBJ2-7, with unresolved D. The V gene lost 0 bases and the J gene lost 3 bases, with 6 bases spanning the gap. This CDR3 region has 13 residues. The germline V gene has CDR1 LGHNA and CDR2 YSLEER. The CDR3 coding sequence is TGCGCCAGCAGCCAAGATCTAGGCTACGAGCAGTACTTC. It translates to CASSQDLGYEQYF.

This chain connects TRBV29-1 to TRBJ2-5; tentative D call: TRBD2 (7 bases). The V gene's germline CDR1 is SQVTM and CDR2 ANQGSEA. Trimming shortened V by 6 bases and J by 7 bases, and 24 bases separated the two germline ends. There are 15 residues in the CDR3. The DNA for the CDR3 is TGCAGCGTCCTAAGGCGGCGGGGGCCCATTCCGACCCAGTACTTC. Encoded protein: CSVLRRRGPIPTQYF.

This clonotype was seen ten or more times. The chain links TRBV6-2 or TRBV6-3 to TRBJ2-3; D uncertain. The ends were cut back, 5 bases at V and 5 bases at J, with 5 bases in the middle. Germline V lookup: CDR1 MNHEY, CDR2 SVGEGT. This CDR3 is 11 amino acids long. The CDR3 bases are TGTGCCAGCAGTGGGGTAGATACGCAGTATTTT. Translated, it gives CASSGVDTQYF.

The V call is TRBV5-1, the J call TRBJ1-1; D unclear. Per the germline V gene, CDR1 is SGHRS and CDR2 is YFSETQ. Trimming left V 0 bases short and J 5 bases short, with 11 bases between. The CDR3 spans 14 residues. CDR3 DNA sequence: TGCGCCAGCAGCTTGGTCCATGCTTGGACTGAAGCTTTCTTT. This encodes CASSLVHAWTEAFF. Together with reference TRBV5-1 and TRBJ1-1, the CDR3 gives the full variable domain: KAGVTQTPRYLIKTRGQQVTLSCSPISGHRSVSWYQQTPGQGLQFLFEYFSETQRNKGNFPGRFSGRQFSNSRSEMNVSTLELGDSALYLCASSLVHAWTEAFFGQGTRLTVV.

The CDR3 DNA sequence: TGTGCCAGCAGTTCTATGGACAGGGAAGAGACCCAGTACTTC. Translating gives CASSSMDREETQYF. The chain joins TRBV28 to TRBJ2-5; TRBD1 agrees at 8 bases. This CDR3 comprises 14 residues. Germline CDR1 reads MDHEN; CDR2 reads SYDVKM. Trimming at V came to 4 bases and at J to 3 bases, leaving 4 bases not matched to a gene. Using reference TRBV28 and TRBJ2-5 for the parts outside the CDR3, the full variable domain is DVKVTQSSRYLVKRTGEKVFLECVQDMDHENMFWYRQDPGLGLRLIYFSYDVKMKEKGDIPEGYSVSREKKERFSLILESASTNQTSMYLCASSSMDREETQYFGPGTRLLVL.

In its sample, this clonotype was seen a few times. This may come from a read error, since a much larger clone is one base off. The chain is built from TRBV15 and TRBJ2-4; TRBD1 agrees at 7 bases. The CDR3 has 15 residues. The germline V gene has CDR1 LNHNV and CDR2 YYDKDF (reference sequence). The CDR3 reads CATSRDKGARNSQYF. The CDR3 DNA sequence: TGTGCCACCAGCAGAGACAAGGGGGCTCGAAACAGTCAGTACTTC.

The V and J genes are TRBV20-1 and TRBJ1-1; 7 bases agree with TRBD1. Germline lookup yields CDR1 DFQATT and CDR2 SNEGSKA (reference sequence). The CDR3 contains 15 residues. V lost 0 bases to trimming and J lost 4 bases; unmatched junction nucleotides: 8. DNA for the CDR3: TGCAGTGCTAGAGATATGAGACAGGGTTTCACTGAAGCTTTCTTT. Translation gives CSARDMRQGFTEAFF.

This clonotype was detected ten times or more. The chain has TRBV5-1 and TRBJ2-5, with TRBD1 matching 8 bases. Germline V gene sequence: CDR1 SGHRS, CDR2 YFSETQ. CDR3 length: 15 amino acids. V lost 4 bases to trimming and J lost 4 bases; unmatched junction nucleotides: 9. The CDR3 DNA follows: TGCGCCAGCAGCGGCGGAGACAGGGGAGCAGAGACCCAGTACTTC. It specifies CASSGGDRGAETQYF.

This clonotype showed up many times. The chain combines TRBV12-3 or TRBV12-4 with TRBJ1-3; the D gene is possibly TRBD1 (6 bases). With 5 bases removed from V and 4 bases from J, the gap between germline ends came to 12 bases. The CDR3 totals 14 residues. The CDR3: CASSLQGAGNTIYF. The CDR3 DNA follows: TGTGCCAGCAGTCTACAGGGAGCAGGAAACACCATATATTTT.

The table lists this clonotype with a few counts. CDR3 nucleotide sequence: TGTGCCAGCAGTTTCCTCGTCGGGGGACTAGCCAAAAACATTCAGTACTTC. Amino acid sequence: CASSFLVGGLAKNIQYF. This chain links TRBV12-3 or TRBV12-4 with TRBJ2-4; tentatively, D is TRBD2 (6 bases). The V end was cut by 3 bases, the J end by 0 bases, with 15 bases between. The CDR3 spans 17 residues.

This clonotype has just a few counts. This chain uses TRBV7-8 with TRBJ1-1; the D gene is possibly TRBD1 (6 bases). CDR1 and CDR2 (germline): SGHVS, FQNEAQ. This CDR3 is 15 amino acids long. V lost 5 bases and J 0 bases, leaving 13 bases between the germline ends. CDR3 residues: CASSPRTALNTEAFF. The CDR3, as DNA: TGTGCCAGCAGCCCCCGGACAGCCTTGAACACTGAAGCTTTCTTT.

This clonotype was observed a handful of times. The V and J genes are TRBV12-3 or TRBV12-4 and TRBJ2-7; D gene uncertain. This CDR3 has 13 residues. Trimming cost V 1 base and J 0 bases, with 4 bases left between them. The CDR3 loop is CASSLGNSYEQYV. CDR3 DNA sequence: TGTGCCAGCAGTTTAGGCAACTCCTACGAGCAGTACGTC.

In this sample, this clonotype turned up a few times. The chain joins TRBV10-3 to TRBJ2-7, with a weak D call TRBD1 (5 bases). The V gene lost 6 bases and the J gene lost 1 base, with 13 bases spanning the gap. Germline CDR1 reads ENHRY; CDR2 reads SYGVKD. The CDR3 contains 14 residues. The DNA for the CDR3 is TGTGCCATCAGCCACCGACAGCCATCCTACGAGCAGTACTTC. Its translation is CAISHRQPSYEQYF.

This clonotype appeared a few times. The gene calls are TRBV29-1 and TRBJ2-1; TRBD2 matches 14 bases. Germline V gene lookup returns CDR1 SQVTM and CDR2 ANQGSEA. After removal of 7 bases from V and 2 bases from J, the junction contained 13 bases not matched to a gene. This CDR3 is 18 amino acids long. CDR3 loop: CSATPGLAGDLPYNEQFF. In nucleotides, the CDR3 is TGCAGCGCGACCCCGGGACTAGCGGGAGACCTGCCCTACAATGAGCAGTTCTTC.

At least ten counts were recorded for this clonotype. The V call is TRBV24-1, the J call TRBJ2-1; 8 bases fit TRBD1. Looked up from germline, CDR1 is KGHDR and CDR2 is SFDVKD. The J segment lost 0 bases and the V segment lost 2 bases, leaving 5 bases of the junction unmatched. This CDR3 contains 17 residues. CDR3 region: CATSDYGTGFSYNEQFF. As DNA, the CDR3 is TGTGCCACCAGTGATTATGGGACAGGTTTCTCCTACAATGAGCAGTTCTTC.

CDR3 protein: CASSLDRLAGDHEQFF. As DNA, the CDR3 is TGTGCCAGCAGCTTAGATCGACTAGCGGGAGACCATGAGCAGTTCTTC. The chain carries TRBV11-3 and TRBJ2-1; 12 nucleotides align to TRBD2. The CDR3 sequence is 16 residues long. The V segment lost 0 bases and the J segment 8 bases; nucleotides outside the gene matches: 5. The germline V gene has CDR1 SGHNT and CDR2 YENEEA. Supplemented by reference TRBV11-3 and TRBJ2-1, the full variable domain reads EAGVVQSPRYKIIEKKQPVAFWCNPISGHNTLYWYLQNLGQGPELLIRYENEEAVDDSQLPKDRFSAERLKGVDSTLKIQPAELGDSAVYLCASSLDRLAGDHEQFFGPGTRLTVL.

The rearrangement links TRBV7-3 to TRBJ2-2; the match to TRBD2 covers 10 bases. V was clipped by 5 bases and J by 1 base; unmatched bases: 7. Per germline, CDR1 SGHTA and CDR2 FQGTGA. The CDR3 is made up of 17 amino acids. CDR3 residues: CASSPKGLAVNTGELFF. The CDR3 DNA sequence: TGTGCCAGCAGCCCCAAAGGACTAGCGGTGAACACCGGGGAGCTGTTTTTT.

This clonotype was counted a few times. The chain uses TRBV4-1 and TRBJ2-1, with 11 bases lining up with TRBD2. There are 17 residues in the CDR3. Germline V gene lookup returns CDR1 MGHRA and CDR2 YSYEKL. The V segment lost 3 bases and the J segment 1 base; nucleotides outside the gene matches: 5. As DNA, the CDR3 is TGCGCCAGCAGCCACATTAGCGGGAGGGGATCCTACAATGAGCAGTTCTTC. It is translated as CASSHISGRGSYNEQFF.